This TCR beta chain appears in the sequencing data of a study of radiation and T cells in renal cell carcinoma. Some clones are missing from TCRdb's copy, which holds only in-frame ones; the method was immunoSEQ multiplex PCR. The sample holds more than 75,000 clones, 82% seen once. Time point specified: baseline pretreatment blood. Treatment meaning: 15 Gy SBRT to primary tumor, nephrectomy 4 weeks later. Clear cell pathology was present in this patient's renal cell carcinoma. Germline CDR1 is LNHDA and CDR2 is SQIVND (reference sequence). This CDR3 region has 13 residues. V gave up 6 bases and J gave up 8 bases; unmatched junction bases: 5.

The origin of this receptor is a man aged 60 to 75 with renal cell carcinoma. The starting material was blood, obtained from a patient whose treatment included radiotherapy and nephrectomy. V usage is TRBV19 and J usage is TRBJ2-4; TRBD2 agrees at 9 bases. The CDR3 DNA sequence: TGTGCCAGTAGCTTTGCGGGGGGGGACATTCAGTACTTC. It codes for CASSFAGGDIQYF. Variable domain in full (rest from reference TRBV19 and TRBJ2-4): DGGITQSPKYLFRKEGQNVTLSCEQNLNHDAMYWYRQDPGQGLRLIYYSQIVNDFQKGDIAEGYSVSREKKESFPLTVTSAQKNPTAFYLCASSFAGGDIQYFGAGTRLSVL.